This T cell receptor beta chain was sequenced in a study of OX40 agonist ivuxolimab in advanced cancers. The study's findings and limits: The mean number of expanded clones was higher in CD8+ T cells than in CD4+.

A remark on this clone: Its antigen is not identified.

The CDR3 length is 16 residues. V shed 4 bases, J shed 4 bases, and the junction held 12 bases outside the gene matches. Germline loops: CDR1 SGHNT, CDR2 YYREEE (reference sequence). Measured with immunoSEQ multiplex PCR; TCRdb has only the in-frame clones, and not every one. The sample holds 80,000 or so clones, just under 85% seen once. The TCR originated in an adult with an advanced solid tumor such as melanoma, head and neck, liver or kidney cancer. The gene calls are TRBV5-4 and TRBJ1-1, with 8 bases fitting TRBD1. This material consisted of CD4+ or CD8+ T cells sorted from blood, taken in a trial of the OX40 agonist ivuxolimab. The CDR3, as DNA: TGTGCCAGCAGCCCAGGACAGGGAAGAGGGGGCACTGAAGCTTTCTTT. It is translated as CASSPGQGRGGTEAFF.